The 20 T cell receptor beta chains below come from one sample, sequenced in a study of regulatory T cells in long-lasting Graves disease (dated by TCRdb to the early 2020s). This specimen's time point label, interpreted: newly diagnosed GD, antithyroid drugs for less than 3 months. For both TCR sequencing and RNA sequencing, RNA was extracted from PBMCs using TRIzol. The protocol used for the library was multiplex PCR. TCRdb names Illumina HiSeq 4000 as the instrument used. To build TCR beta libraries, CDR3 regions were amplified by Arm-PCR using iRepertoire HTBI primers. The raw public reads went through TCRdb reprocessing: fastp at Q25, MiXCR clone calling, in-frame beta chains kept. Rows with one shared CDR3 protein collapse into an entry with the most common genes and DNA. The sample table holds hundreds of thousands of distinct CDR3 sequences, of which approximately 15% were seen once. 10% of the sample belongs to the ten largest clones.

These data were also reused for a study on T cells in Graves' hyperthyroidism and ophthalmopathy.

Sequenced material: peripheral blood mononuclear cells (PBMCs), taken at new diagnosis, from a patient treated with antithyroid drugs. The receptors shown here come from a young man with Graves disease. Donor details come from another sample of the same person, matched by shared clones.

This clonotype has at least ten counts. V is TRBV18 and J is TRBJ2-4, with D possibly matching TRBD1 (5 bases). CDR3 length: 14 amino acids. Trimming took 8 bases from V and 3 from J, leaving 14 bases between them. The germline V gene has CDR1 KGHSH and CDR2 LQKENI. The CDR3 loop is CASVDGAGKNIQYF. The DNA for the CDR3 is TGTGCCAGCGTTGATGGGGCTGGCAAAAACATTCAGTACTTC.

This clonotype was observed at least ten times. The chain combines TRBV2 with TRBJ2-2; possible D gene TRBD2, 6 bases. From germline, CDR1 is SNHLY and CDR2 FYNNEI. V was shortened by 7 bases and J by 6 bases, with 12 bases between the two germline ends. The CDR3 spans 13 residues. The CDR3 bases are TGTGCCAGCATCGAGAGGAGGGCCGGGGAGCTGTTTTTT. Translation: CASIERRAGELFF.

This sequence joins TRBV27 and TRBJ2-1, with 7 bases matching TRBD1. The CDR3 length is 12 residues. J was trimmed by 15 bases and V by 6 bases; bases with no gene match: 11. The germline V gene has CDR1 MNHEY and CDR2 SMNVEV (reference sequence). As DNA, the CDR3 is TGTGCCAGCAGCCGGATTCGGGACAGCGTGTTCTTC. This sequence encodes CASSRIRDSVFF.

This clonotype was detected ten times or more. The chain combines TRBV29-1 with TRBJ2-5; possibly TRBD1 for D (6 bases). CDR3 length: 12 amino acids. V was shortened by 7 bases and J by 5 bases, with 14 bases between the two germline ends. CDR1 is SQVTM and CDR2 is ANQGSEA in the germline V gene. The CDR3 sequence: CSAHEGVETQYF. Here the CDR3 DNA reads TGCAGCGCACACGAGGGGGTTGAGACCCAGTACTTC.

This clonotype was seen at least ten times. The CDR3 DNA reads as TGTGCTAGTGGTTTGGTACGTGGGGCGGGGATCCAAGAGACCCAGTACTTC. The encoded protein is CASGLVRGAGIQETQYF. J is TRBJ2-5 and V is TRBV12-5, with a weak D call TRBD2 (6 bases). Per the germline V gene, CDR1 is LGHNT and CDR2 is FRNRAP. Trimming shortened V by 0 bases and J by 1 base, and 15 bases separated the two germline ends. The length of the CDR3 is 17 residues.

The table lists this clonotype with a few counts. A much larger clone is a single base away; this may be a read error. The chain joins TRBV28 to TRBJ2-1; D is uncertain. The germline gives CDR1 MDHEN, CDR2 SYDVKM. The CDR3 runs to 12 residues. In nucleotides, the CDR3 is TGTGCCAGCAGTTACGCCTACAATGTGCAGTTCTTC. Translation: CASSYAYNVQFF.

This clonotype occurred many times. The rearrangement links TRBV11-2 to TRBJ2-2; 8 bases agree with TRBD2. CDR1 SGHAT and CDR2 FQNNGV come from the germline V gene. CDR3 size: 14 residues. The trim removed 5 bases at V and 9 bases at J, leaving 8 bases unmatched. The CDR3 spells CASSRAGGLRELFF. CDR3 in DNA: TGTGCCAGCAGCCGCGCGGGGGGACTGAGGGAGCTGTTTTTT.

The chain links TRBV24-1 to TRBJ2-3; D is uncertain. Germline V CDR1 and CDR2: KGHDR, SFDVKD. The CDR3 totals 13 residues. V gave up 9 bases and J gave up 5 bases, with 14 bases separating them. The CDR3 region has the DNA TGTGCCACCGGCGGAGTAATCCTAGATACGCAGTATTTT. Protein product: CATGGVILDTQYF.

This clonotype has ten or more counts. The genes are TRBV3-1 and TRBJ2-1, with 7 bases aligning to TRBD2. Per germline, CDR1 LGHDT and CDR2 YNNKEL (reference sequence). CDR3 length: 15 amino acids. V was pared by 0 bases and J by 7 bases, with 6 bases of the junction left unmatched. CDR3 region: CASSQDSSGVNEQFF. The CDR3 DNA is TGTGCCAGCAGCCAAGATAGCAGCGGGGTAAATGAGCAGTTCTTC.

V usage is TRBV5-4 and J usage is TRBJ2-5; TRBD2 is a possible D gene (5 bases). The CDR3 covers 14 residues. V gave up 0 bases and J gave up 9 bases, with 15 bases separating them. In germline, CDR1 is SGHNT, CDR2 YYREEE (reference sequence). This CDR3 reads CASSLEATFGAQYF. DNA of the CDR3: TGTGCCAGCAGCTTGGAGGCTACCTTCGGGGCCCAGTACTTC.

This clonotype was seen repeatedly, ten times or more. CDR3 amino acids: CASSFQGHMNTEAFF. The CDR3 DNA sequence: TGTGCCAGCAGTTTCCAGGGACACATGAACACTGAAGCTTTCTTT. The gene calls are TRBV12-3 or TRBV12-4 and TRBJ1-1; D may be TRBD1 (6 bases). Trimming took 3 bases from V and 0 from J, leaving 11 bases between them. CDR3 length equals 15 residues.

As concerns this clonotype: A read error may explain this, as a much larger clone is one base away. The CDR3 is CASSLIQGAGTESFF. The CDR3 nucleotides are TGTGCCAGCAGTTTGATCCAGGGGGCAGGGACTGAATCTTTCTTT. The chain carries TRBV27 and TRBJ1-1; 8 bases agree with TRBD1. The CDR3 is 15 residues long. The germline gives CDR1 MNHEY, CDR2 SMNVEV (reference sequence).

In this sample, this clonotype turned up many times. J is TRBJ2-1 and V is TRBV7-8; 9 bases are a match to TRBD2. With V trimmed by 3 bases and J by 5 bases, 5 bases remained unmatched. Germline V CDR1 and CDR2: SGHVS, FQNEAQ. This CDR3 has 15 residues. The CDR3 DNA sequence: TGTGCCAGCAGCTTTTGGACTAGCGAGGACAATGAGCAGTTCTTC. Its protein product is CASSFWTSEDNEQFF.

Ten or more counts support this clonotype. This may be a read error: a much more frequent sequence differs by one nucleotide. The CDR3 loop is CASSYSHEQYF. The CDR3 nucleotides read TGTGCCAGCAGTTACTCCCACGAGCAGTACTTC. The chain uses TRBV6-5 and TRBJ2-7; D unclear. This CDR3 has 11 residues. Germline V gene lookup returns CDR1 MNHEY and CDR2 SVGAGI.

This sequence joins TRBV19 and TRBJ1-2; no clear D gene. This CDR3 region has 15 residues. Looked up from germline, CDR1 is LNHDA and CDR2 is SQIVND (reference sequence). The V and J ends lost 0 bases and 1 base respectively, with 9 bases between them. The CDR3 loop reads CASSIDREFNYGYTF. CDR3 bases: TGTGCCAGTAGTATAGACCGGGAATTTAACTATGGCTACACCTTC. Looking up the rest from reference TRBV19 and TRBJ1-2 gives the full variable domain: DGGITQSPKYLFRKEGQNVTLSCEQNLNHDAMYWYRQDPGQGLRLIYYSQIVNDFQKGDIAEGYSVSREKKESFPLTVTSAQKNPTAFYLCASSIDREFNYGYTFGSGTRLTVV.

This clonotype showed up many times. This rearrangement joins TRBV27 to TRBJ2-1; the match to TRBD2 covers 11 bases. The V gene's germline CDR1 is MNHEY and CDR2 SMNVEV (reference sequence). J gave up 8 bases and V 3 bases, and 12 bases lay outside the gene matches. CDR3 length equals 17 residues. Here the CDR3 DNA reads TGTGCCAGCAGTTTTTGGGGATCTAGCGGGAGGCTCGATGAGCAGTTCTTC. Translation gives CASSFWGSSGRLDEQFF.

This clonotype came up many times. The genes are TRBV3-1 and TRBJ1-1, with D possibly matching TRBD1 (5 bases). Germline CDR1 reads LGHDT; CDR2 reads YNNKEL (reference sequence). Trimming took off 0 bases at V and 6 bases at J, with 14 bases between the two ends. This CDR3 has 15 residues. CDR3 sequence: CASSQDSRRGAEAFF. As DNA, the CDR3 is TGTGCCAGCAGCCAAGACTCGAGGAGGGGCGCTGAAGCTTTCTTT.

This chain connects TRBV7-9 to TRBJ2-1; 15 bases are a match to TRBD2. The V segment lost 7 bases and the J segment 9 bases; nucleotides outside the gene matches: 7. This CDR3 is 15 amino acids long. Germline CDR1 is SEHNR and CDR2 is FQNEAQ (reference sequence). CDR3 sequence: CASTEGLAGGGEQFF. The CDR3 nucleotides are TGTGCCAGCACCGAGGGACTAGCGGGAGGAGGTGAGCAGTTCTTC.

This clonotype was seen at least ten times. The chain uses TRBV24-1 and TRBJ1-4; weak D call: TRBD1 (5 bases). V lost 3 bases, J lost 8 bases, and 21 bases lay in between. The CDR3 has 17 amino acids. The germline CDR1 and CDR2 sequences are KGHDR and SFDVKD. In nucleotides, the CDR3 is TGTGCCACCAGTGATCCCCGGGACGGAAGTTTTGGCGAAAAACTGTTTTTT. It is translated as CATSDPRDGSFGEKLFF.

V gene TRBV6-2 or TRBV6-3 combines with J gene TRBJ2-3; D perhaps matches TRBD2 (6 bases). Trimming stripped 6 bases from V and 1 base from J, with 20 bases between. Germline V gene lookup returns CDR1 MNHEY and CDR2 SVGEGT. This CDR3 has 17 amino acids. The CDR3 nucleotides are TGTGCCAGCAGCCCCTCTATGGGAGGTGGACGCACAGATACGCAGTATTTT. It specifies CASSPSMGGGRTDTQYF.